This T cell receptor beta chain was sequenced for a study of response to subunit inactivated influenza vaccine. MiXCR, applied by TCRdb to the RT-PCR reads, yields one record per CDR3 protein. The table has 450,000 to 600,000 distinct CDR3 sequences, approximately 7.8% seen once. A word on this clonotype: The target antigen is unknown.

The V gene lost 0 bases and the J gene lost 11 bases, with 13 bases spanning the gap. The CDR3 extends over 13 amino acids. Germline values: CDR1 LGHNA, CDR2 YSLEER. Regarding the study as a whole: Each seasonal influenza vaccination recruits few new T cells, the authors suggested.

This specimen consisted of PBMCs from blood, obtained less than 30 months after vaccination. The source is a man aged 50 to 75 who received an inactivated influenza vaccine. The chain carries TRBV4-3 and TRBJ1-1; D call uncertain. DNA for the CDR3: TGCGCCAGCAGCCAAGACCTGGGAGGTGGGGCTTTCTTT. Its translation is CASSQDLGGGAFF.